This T cell receptor beta chain was captured in a study of human T cells and chemical hapten exposure. This CDR3 has 13 residues. V was clipped by 4 bases and J by 6 bases, with 13 bases between them. Germline loops: CDR1 SGHRS, CDR2 YFSETQ. This clonotype was recorded many times. TCRdb analysed the RACE reads with MiXCR anew, one entry per CDR3 protein. The table has roughly 380,000 distinct CDR3 sequences, approximately 4.4% seen once. The time point denotes: patch test 1, 2 weeks after DPC sensitization. Treatment of the sample: therapeutic diphenylcyclopropenone sensitization with weekly scalp DPC.

The sequences come from whole blood, collected in connection with sensitization to the hapten diphenylcyclopropenone (DPC). This TCR was recovered from a woman between 45 and 60 years old with alopecia areata. Some clones in this sample may be carry-over from other donors' samples. The chain uses TRBV5-1 and TRBJ1-1, with D unclear. The CDR3 sequence: CASSNGLAAEAFF. CDR3 coding DNA: TGCGCCAGCAGCAACGGACTAGCAGCTGAAGCTTTCTTT.